This paragraph reports one T cell receptor beta chain. The antigen is not known. The sample comes from a study of CD8+CD57+ T cells in acquired aplastic anemia. In the study overall: Sorted CD4+ and CD8+ cell DNA averaged around 3 ug.

The germline CDR1 and CDR2 sequences are SGHDT and YYEEEE. V shed 4 bases and J shed 5 bases, with 10 bases lying between them. The CDR3 contains 14 residues. Overall study results and limits: Patients and controls shared 25 to 35 CD8+ CDR3 sequences, which appeared highly expressed in patients and within their immunodominant clones.

The use of genomic DNA as template underpinned the TCR beta VDJ and CDR3 profiling. A single record per CDR3 protein comes from TCRdb applying MiXCR to the reads. The sample holds about 180,000 distinct CDR3 sequences, about 60% seen once. For sequencing, patients were chosen who had shown expansion of CD8+CD57+ cells by flow cytometry. The V gene is TRBV5-6, the J gene TRBJ1-6; tentative D call: TRBD1 (5 bases). Input material: sorted CD4+, CD8+, or CD8+CD57+ T cells (not recorded which) from PBMCs. This receptor was identified in a human donor with aplastic anemia. The CDR3 coding sequence is TGTGCCAGCAGCCAGGGACTGGATAATTCACCCCTCCACTTT. Protein product: CASSQGLDNSPLHF.